The source of this T cell receptor (beta chain) is a study of human T cells and chemical hapten exposure. Whole-study results and caveats: Having alopecia, the donors may differ immunologically from healthy people. Clustering by CDR3 similarity yielded significantly more large clusters from expanded TCRs than controls.

Time point defined: patch test 1, 2 weeks after DPC sensitization. Noted treatment: therapeutic diphenylcyclopropenone sensitization with weekly scalp DPC. The authors' total RNA extraction used unfractionated whole blood. As processed by the authors: Sequenced samples showed a median of approximately 96,000 TCRs each, with counts running from about 20,000 to 690,000. TCRdb used MiXCR to reprocess the RACE reads, holding one entry per CDR3 protein. It is TCRdb's table, rather than the study itself, that gives the V and J calls and clone size. The sample includes around 300,000 distinct CDR3 sequences, about 7% of them seen just once. Trimming pared 5 bases from V and 2 bases from J, leaving 10 bases between. CDR1 SEHNR and CDR2 FQNEAQ come from the germline V gene (reference sequence). This CDR3 is built from 14 residues. About this clonotype: Its matching antigen is unknown.

The receptor was derived from a woman under 30 with alopecia areata. Some clones in this sample may be carry-over from other donors' samples. The sequences come from whole blood, collected in connection with sensitization to the hapten diphenylcyclopropenone (DPC). The J gene is TRBJ1-3, the V gene TRBV7-9; D remains unclear. CDR3 amino acids: CASSNPFAGNTIYF. CDR3 DNA sequence: TGTGCCAGCAGCAACCCCTTCGCTGGAAACACCATATATTTT. The variable domain in full, with the rest retrieved from reference TRBV7-9 and TRBJ1-3, is DTGVSQNPRHKITKRGQNVTFRCDPISEHNRLYWYRQTLGQGPEFLTYFQNEAQLEKSRLLSDRFSAERPKGSFSTLEIQRTEQGDSAMYLCASSNPFAGNTIYFGEGSWLTVV.